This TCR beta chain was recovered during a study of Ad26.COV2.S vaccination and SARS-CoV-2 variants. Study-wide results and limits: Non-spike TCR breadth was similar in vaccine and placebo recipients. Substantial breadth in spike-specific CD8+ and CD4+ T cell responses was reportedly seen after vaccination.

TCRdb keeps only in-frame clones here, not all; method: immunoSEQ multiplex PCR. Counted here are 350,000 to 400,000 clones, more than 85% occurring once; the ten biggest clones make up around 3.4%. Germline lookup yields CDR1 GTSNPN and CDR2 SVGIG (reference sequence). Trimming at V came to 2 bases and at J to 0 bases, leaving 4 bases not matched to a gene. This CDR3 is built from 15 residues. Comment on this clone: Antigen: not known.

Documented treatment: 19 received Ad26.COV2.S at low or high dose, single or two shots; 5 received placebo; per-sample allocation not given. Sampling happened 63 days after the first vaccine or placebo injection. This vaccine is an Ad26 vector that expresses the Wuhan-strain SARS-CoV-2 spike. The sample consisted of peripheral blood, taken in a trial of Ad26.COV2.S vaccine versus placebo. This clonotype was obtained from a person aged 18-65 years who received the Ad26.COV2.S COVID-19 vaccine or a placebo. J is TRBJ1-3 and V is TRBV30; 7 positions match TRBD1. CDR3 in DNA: TGTGCCTGGAGTCTGGACAGGAGCTCTGGAAACACCATATATTTT. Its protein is CAWSLDRSSGNTIYF. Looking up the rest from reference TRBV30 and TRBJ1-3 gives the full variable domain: SQTIHQWPATLVQPVGSPLSLECTVEGTSNPNLYWYRQAAGRGLQLLFYSVGIGQISSEVPQNLSASRPQDRQFILSSKKLLLSDSGFYLCAWSLDRSSGNTIYFGEGSWLTVV.